The text below deals with one T cell receptor (beta chain). Its specificity is unknown. The record originates from a study of B cell selection in AIRE deficiency. Study-level points and caveats: Patient Tconv cells held around 30% of Treg sequences shared by healthy donors. Of 3,000 to 4,500 shared Treg TCRbeta sequences, about 30% were healthy-only, 9.3% patient-only.

The sorted conventional CD4 T cells were gated as CD4+CD127+. J lost 7 bases, V lost 6 bases, and 11 bases had no gene match. The V gene's germline CDR1 is MNHEY and CDR2 SMNVEV (reference sequence). The CDR3 covers 15 residues. TCRdb keeps only in-frame clones here, not all; method: immunoSEQ multiplex PCR. Counted here are tens of thousands of clones, roughly 97% occurring once; the ten biggest clones make up around 0.3%. The source of this sequence is a human donor with AIRE deficiency. Sequenced sample: conventional CD4+ T cells sorted from PBMCs. The chain is built from TRBV27 and TRBJ2-7; TRBD1 matches 11 bases. The CDR3 sequence: CASRRFGTGGREQYF. CDR3 in DNA: TGTGCCAGCAGGCGATTCGGGACAGGGGGGAGGGAGCAGTACTTC.